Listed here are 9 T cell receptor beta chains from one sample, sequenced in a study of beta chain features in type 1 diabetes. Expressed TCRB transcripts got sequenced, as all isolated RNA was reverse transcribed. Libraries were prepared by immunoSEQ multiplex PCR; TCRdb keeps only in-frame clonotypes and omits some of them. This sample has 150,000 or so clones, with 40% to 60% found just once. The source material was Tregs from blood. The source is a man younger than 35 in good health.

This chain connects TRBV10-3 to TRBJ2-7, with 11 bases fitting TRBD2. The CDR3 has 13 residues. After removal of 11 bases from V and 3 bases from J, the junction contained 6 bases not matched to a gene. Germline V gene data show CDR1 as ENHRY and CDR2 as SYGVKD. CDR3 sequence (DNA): TGTGCCTCCCAACTAGCGGGGGACTACGAGCAGTACTTC. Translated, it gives CASQLAGDYEQYF.

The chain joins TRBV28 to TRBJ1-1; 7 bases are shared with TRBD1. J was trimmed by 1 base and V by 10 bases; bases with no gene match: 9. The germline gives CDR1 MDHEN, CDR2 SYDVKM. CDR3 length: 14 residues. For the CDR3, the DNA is TGTGCCACCCTACTCCAGGGGGGGAACACTGAAGCTTTCTTT. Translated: CATLLQGGNTEAFF.

CDR3 in amino acids: CASSYTPGEQYF. The CDR3 DNA reads TGTGCCAGCAGTTATACTCCAGGCGAGCAGTACTTC. The chain has TRBV6-6 and TRBJ2-7; no reliable D call. CDR1 is MNHNY and CDR2 is SVGAGI in the germline V gene (reference sequence). The CDR3 is 12 residues long. Trimming took 3 bases from V and 6 from J, leaving 9 bases between them.

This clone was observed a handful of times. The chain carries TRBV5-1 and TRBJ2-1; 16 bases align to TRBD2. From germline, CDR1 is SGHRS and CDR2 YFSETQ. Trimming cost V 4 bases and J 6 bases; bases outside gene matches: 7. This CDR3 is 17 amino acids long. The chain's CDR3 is CASSTGLAGGIGNEQFF. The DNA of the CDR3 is TGCGCCAGCAGCACGGGACTAGCGGGGGGGATTGGCAATGAGCAGTTCTTC.

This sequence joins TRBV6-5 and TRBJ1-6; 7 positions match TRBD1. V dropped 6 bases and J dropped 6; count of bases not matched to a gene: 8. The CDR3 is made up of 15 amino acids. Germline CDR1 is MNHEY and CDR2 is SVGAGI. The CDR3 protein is CASRHAGTANSPLHF. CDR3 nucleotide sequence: TGTGCCAGCAGGCACGCCGGGACAGCTAATTCACCCCTCCACTTT.

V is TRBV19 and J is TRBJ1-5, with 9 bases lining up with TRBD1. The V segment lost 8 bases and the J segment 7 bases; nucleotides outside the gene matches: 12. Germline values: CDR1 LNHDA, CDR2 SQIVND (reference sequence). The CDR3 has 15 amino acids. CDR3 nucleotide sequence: TGTGCCAGTCAAACTGGGGACAGGGAAGGGCAGCCCCAGCATTTT. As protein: CASQTGDREGQPQHF. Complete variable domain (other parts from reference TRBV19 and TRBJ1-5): DGGITQSPKYLFRKEGQNVTLSCEQNLNHDAMYWYRQDPGQGLRLIYYSQIVNDFQKGDIAEGYSVSREKKESFPLTVTSAQKNPTAFYLCASQTGDREGQPQHFGDGTRLSIL.

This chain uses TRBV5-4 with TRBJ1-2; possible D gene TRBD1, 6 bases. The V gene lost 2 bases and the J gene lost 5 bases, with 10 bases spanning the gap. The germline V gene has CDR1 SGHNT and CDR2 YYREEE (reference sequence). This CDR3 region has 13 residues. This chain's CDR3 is CASSFDRKYGYTF. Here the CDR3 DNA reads TGTGCCAGCAGCTTTGACAGGAAGTATGGCTACACCTTC.

The CDR3 protein is CASSLRLAGGETQYF. The CDR3 region has the DNA TGTGCCAGCAGCCTGAGACTAGCGGGGGGAGAGACCCAGTACTTC. J is TRBJ2-5 and V is TRBV7-2, with TRBD2 identical over 13 bases. V was clipped by 5 bases and J by 4 bases; unmatched bases: 4. This CDR3 region has 15 residues. Germline assignment: CDR1 SGHTA and CDR2 FQGNSA.

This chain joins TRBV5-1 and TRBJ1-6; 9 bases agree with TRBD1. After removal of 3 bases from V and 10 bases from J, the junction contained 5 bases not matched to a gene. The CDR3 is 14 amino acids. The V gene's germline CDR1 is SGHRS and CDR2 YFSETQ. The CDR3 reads CASSSRTGESPLHF. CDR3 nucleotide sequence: TGCGCCAGCAGCTCACGGACAGGGGAGTCACCCCTCCACTTT.